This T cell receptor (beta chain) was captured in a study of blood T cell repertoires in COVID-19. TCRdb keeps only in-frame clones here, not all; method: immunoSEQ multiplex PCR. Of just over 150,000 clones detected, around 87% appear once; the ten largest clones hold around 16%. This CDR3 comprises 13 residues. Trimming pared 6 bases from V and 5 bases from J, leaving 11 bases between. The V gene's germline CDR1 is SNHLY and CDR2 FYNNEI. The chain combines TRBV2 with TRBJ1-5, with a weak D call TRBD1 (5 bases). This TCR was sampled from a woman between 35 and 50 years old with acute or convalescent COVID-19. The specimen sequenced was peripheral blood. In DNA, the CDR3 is TGTGCCAGCAGCCTCGACAGCTATCAGCCCCAGCATTTT. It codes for CASSLDSYQPQHF.